Listed below are T cell receptor beta chains from one sample, sequenced in a study of cytomegalovirus exposure and HLA in healthy donors. Some clones are missing from TCRdb's copy, which holds only in-frame ones; the method was immunoSEQ multiplex PCR. The sample lists some 150,000 clones, approximately 83% seen once, with approximately 1.5% in the top ten. The sample comprised PBMCs. All receptors derive from a woman under 30 in good health and CMV-seronegative. The CDR3 runs from the conserved cysteine through the conserved F or W. The D gene is left open where the match is weak. Clone size is stated in some rows and not others, as once, few, many or a class when expanded.

J gene,D gene,clone size,CDR3 length,V gene,CDR3 DNA,CDR3 protein
TRBJ2-7,TRBD1,-,13,TRBV5-1,TGCGCCAGCAGCGAACAGGGGGCATACGAGCAGTACTTC,CASSEQGAYEQYF
TRBJ2-1,-,few,12,TRBV5-1,TGCGCCAGCATGGGGGCCTTCAATGAGCAGTTCTTC,CASMGAFNEQFF
TRBJ2-7,TRBD1,-,14,TRBV18,TGTGCCAGCTCGCCAGGGACAGGGATCAACGAGCAGTACTTC,CASSPGTGINEQYF
TRBJ1-1,-,-,12,TRBV10-2,TGCGCCAGCAGTGGGTACGACAGAAGGGCTTTCTTT,CASSGYDRRAFF
TRBJ1-2,TRBD1,-,12,TRBV18,TGTGCCAGCCTGGACAGGAACTATGGCTACACCTTC,CASLDRNYGYTF
TRBJ1-2,TRBD1,few,15,TRBV28,TGTGCCAGCAGTCTCCCGGGACAGGGATACTATGGCTACACCTTC,CASSLPGQGYYGYTF
TRBJ1-1,-,once,14,TRBV5-1,TGCGCCAGCAGCTTAATGTCCCCGGGGACTGAAGCTTTCTTT,CASSLMSPGTEAFF
TRBJ1-1,-,-,14,TRBV5-5,TGTGCCAGCAGCTTGGGCGGATATGGGACTGAAGCTTTCTTT,CASSLGGYGTEAFF
TRBJ1-2,TRBD1,-,15,TRBV2,TGTGCCAGCAGGCAAGACAGGGGGTGGAACTATGGCTACACCTTC,CASRQDRGWNYGYTF
TRBJ1-1,TRBD1,-,14,TRBV5-6,TGTGCCAGCAGCTTGGGACAGGGCTGGACTGAAGCTTTCTTT,CASSLGQGWTEAFF
TRBJ2-1,-,-,16,TRBV27,TGTGCCAGCAGCCCTTCATGGGGCGAGTCCTACAATGAGCAGTTCTTC,CASSPSWGESYNEQFF